A single sample is the source of the 26 T cell receptor beta chains below, sequenced in a study of T cells after yellow fever vaccination. TCRdb passed the 5' RACE reads through MiXCR, listing each CDR3 protein once. The sample records 400,000 to 650,000 distinct CDR3 sequences, roughly 22% being singletons. The sequencing used PBMCs, collected approximately 20 days after the first yellow fever vaccination. The receptor set was obtained from a man in his late teens or twenties who received the YFV17D yellow fever vaccine.

V gene TRBV9 combines with J gene TRBJ2-3; 9 positions match TRBD1. Germline V gene data show CDR1 as SGDLS and CDR2 as YYNGEE. The ends lost 3 bases at V and 4 bases at J; junction bases unmatched: 18. CDR3 length: 19 amino acids. CDR3 region: CASSAWPGQGTSDSDTQYF. In nucleotides, the CDR3 is TGTGCCAGCAGCGCCTGGCCGGGACAGGGTACGTCTGATTCAGATACGCAGTATTTT.

This clonotype has just a few counts. The chain uses TRBV12-3 or TRBV12-4 and TRBJ2-7; TRBD1 or TRBD2 may be the D gene (5 bases each). This CDR3 is built from 13 residues. Deletions cut 11 bases from V and 0 bases from J, with 14 bases between. This chain's CDR3 is CASRDASSYEQYF. CDR3 coding DNA: TGTGCCTCCCGGGACGCGAGCTCCTACGAGCAGTACTTC.

V gene TRBV7-3 combines with J gene TRBJ1-1, with 7 bases that match TRBD1. CDR1 SGHTA and CDR2 FQGTGA come from the germline V gene. Trimming removed 3 bases from V and 3 bases from J; junction bases left unmatched: 4. The CDR3 length is 14 residues. The CDR3 loop is CASSFGDRDTEAFF. CDR3 bases: TGTGCCAGCAGCTTCGGTGACAGGGACACTGAAGCTTTCTTT.

The chain employs TRBV5-1 and TRBJ2-3, with D possibly matching TRBD2 (6 bases). The germline CDR1 and CDR2 sequences are SGHRS and YFSETQ. The V gene lost 3 bases and the J gene lost 5 bases, with 10 bases spanning the gap. CDR3 length: 13 residues. The CDR3 here is CASSWGLRDTQYF. The CDR3 region has the DNA TGCGCCAGCAGCTGGGGACTGCGAGATACGCAGTATTTT. The full variable domain, in which reference TRBV5-1 and TRBJ2-3 provide the parts outside the CDR3, is KAGVTQTPRYLIKTRGQQVTLSCSPISGHRSVSWYQQTPGQGLQFLFEYFSETQRNKGNFPGRFSGRQFSNSRSEMNVSTLELGDSALYLCASSWGLRDTQYFGPGTRLTVL.

This clonotype was seen only a few times. V is TRBV20-1 and J is TRBJ2-1; D remains unclear. This CDR3 comprises 11 residues. Germline V gene sequence: CDR1 DFQATT, CDR2 SNEGSKA (reference sequence). Trimming removed 7 bases from V and 5 bases from J, with 9 bases in between. In nucleotides, the CDR3 is TGCAGTGTAAAAATGCACAATGAGCAGTTCTTC. Protein product: CSVKMHNEQFF.

The gene calls are TRBV11-2 and TRBJ2-3; no clear D gene. The germline V gene has CDR1 SGHAT and CDR2 FQNNGV. V lost 3 bases, J lost 8 bases, and 12 bases lay in between. This CDR3 is built from 13 residues. The CDR3 DNA is TGTGCCAGCAGCTTCGCGTTTTCTGGTACGCAGTATTTT. Amino acids: CASSFAFSGTQYF.

There are a few counts of this clonotype. The chain is built from TRBV5-6 and TRBJ2-7; D might be TRBD1 or TRBD2, each matching 5 bases. Germline CDR1 is SGHDT and CDR2 is YYEEEE. Trimming took off 5 bases at V and 6 bases at J, with 18 bases between the two ends. This CDR3 is built from 14 residues. CDR3 DNA: TGTGCCAGCAGATTTGGGGGAAATCGGCGCGAGCAGTACTTC. Translated, it gives CASRFGGNRREQYF.

The rearrangement links TRBV12-3 or TRBV12-4 to TRBJ2-3, with TRBD2 matching over 14 bases. V was pared by 8 bases and J by 0 bases, with 13 bases of the junction left unmatched. This CDR3 is built from 19 residues. The CDR3 DNA reads as TGTGCCAGCTCCTCAAGTTGGGGACTAGCGGGGGAAAGCACAGATACGCAGTATTTT. Protein: CASSSSWGLAGESTDTQYF.

This chain joins TRBV29-1 and TRBJ1-5; D gene uncertain. Trimming removed 4 bases from V and 0 bases from J, with 4 bases in between. CDR3 length equals 12 residues. Germline V lookup: CDR1 SQVTM, CDR2 ANQGSEA. The CDR3 is CSVGYSNQPQHF. The CDR3 nucleotides are TGCAGCGTTGGGTATAGCAATCAGCCCCAGCATTTT.

The chain employs TRBV7-9 and TRBJ2-1; 7 bases are shared with TRBD2. V trimming: 5 bases; J trimming: 12 bases; junction bases outside the gene matches: 13. Per the germline V gene, CDR1 is SEHNR and CDR2 is FQNEAQ (reference sequence). The CDR3 contains 14 residues. The CDR3 DNA sequence: TGTGCCAGCAGCAGATCGACTAGCCCGGGCCGGCAGTTCTTC. Translation: CASSRSTSPGRQFF.

Only a few counts were recorded for this clonotype. The chain carries TRBV14 and TRBJ1-2; unclear D gene. The CDR3 is 14 residues long. The germline V gene has CDR1 SGHDN and CDR2 FVKESK. V lost 4 bases, J lost 4 bases, and 13 bases lay in between. This CDR3 is CASSPAALGYGYTF. The CDR3 DNA follows: TGTGCCAGCAGCCCCGCCGCCTTGGGCTATGGCTACACCTTC. The full variable domain, rest sourced from reference TRBV14 and TRBJ1-2, is EAGVTQFPSHSVIEKGQTVTLRCDPISGHDNLYWYRRVMGKEIKFLLHFVKESKQDESGMPNNRFLAERTGGTYSTLKVQPAELEDSGVYFCASSPAALGYGYTFGSGTRLTVV.

This clonotype was counted between two and nine times. The gene calls are TRBV6-2 or TRBV6-3 and TRBJ2-1; 9 nucleotides line up with TRBD2. Germline V gene sequence: CDR1 MNHEY, CDR2 SVGEGT. The CDR3 consists of 15 residues. J was trimmed by 6 bases and V by 1 base; bases with no gene match: 4. CDR3 sequence (DNA): TGTGCCAGCAGTTACTGGCTAGCGGGGTCCAATGAGCAGTTCTTC. Its translation: CASSYWLAGSNEQFF.

This clonotype was detected a few times. This chain uses TRBV13 with TRBJ2-1; D call uncertain. Germline-derived CDR1 and CDR2 are PRHDT and FYEKMQ (reference sequence). This CDR3 region has 15 residues. With 5 bases removed from V and 4 bases from J, the gap between germline ends came to 15 bases. The CDR3 coding sequence is TGTGCCAGCAGCCCCGGCCTGAGAAAGTACAATGAGCAGTTCTTC. Encoded protein: CASSPGLRKYNEQFF. The variable domain in full, completed from reference TRBV13 and TRBJ2-1, reads AAGVIQSPRHLIKEKRETATLKCYPIPRHDTVYWYQQGPGQDPQFLISFYEKMQSDKGSIPDRFSAQQFSDYHSELNMSSLELGDSALYFCASSPGLRKYNEQFFGPGTRLTVL.

A few counts support this clonotype. CDR3 amino acids: CSADVTGETQYF. The CDR3 DNA reads as TGCAGTGCCGACGTGACCGGGGAGACCCAGTACTTC. The rearrangement joins TRBV20-1 to TRBJ2-5; no clear D gene. Germline CDR1 and CDR2: DFQATT and SNEGSKA (reference sequence). The CDR3 totals 12 residues. V lost 6 bases to trimming and J lost 5 bases, with 13 bases between them.

At least ten counts were recorded for this clonotype. A junction end diverges from the germline sequence, so it may reflect a read error. The chain combines TRBV5-1 with TRBJ2-2; D gene unclear. The CDR3 has 14 residues. Germline values: CDR1 SGHRS, CDR2 YFSETQ. CDR3 sequence reads: CASSLGSNTGELFF. The CDR3 nucleotides are TGTGCCAGCTCACTGGGGTCGAACACCGGGGAGCTGTTTTTT.

This clonotype appeared a few times. The rearrangement joins TRBV29-1 to TRBJ1-1, with 8 nucleotides matching TRBD1. V dropped 1 base and J dropped 4; count of bases not matched to a gene: 8. CDR3 length equals 15 residues. The germline V gene has CDR1 SQVTM and CDR2 ANQGSEA. The CDR3 reads CSVEGDRGWGTEAFF. The DNA of the CDR3 is TGCAGCGTTGAAGGAGACAGGGGCTGGGGCACTGAAGCTTTCTTT.

The chain has TRBV7-8 and TRBJ2-7, with D perhaps TRBD1 (7 bases). Germline-derived CDR1 and CDR2 are SGHVS and FQNEAQ. The CDR3 consists of 14 residues. V lost 0 bases and J 6 bases, leaving 12 bases between the germline ends. The CDR3 region is CASSLAFQGGEQYV. The CDR3 bases are TGTGCCAGCAGCTTAGCCTTCCAGGGGGGCGAGCAGTACGTC.

The J gene is TRBJ2-1, the V gene TRBV7-9; D could derive from TRBD1 or TRBD2 (5 bases each). Deletions cut 3 bases from V and 8 bases from J, with 14 bases between. Germline CDR1 is SEHNR and CDR2 is FQNEAQ (reference sequence). CDR3 length equals 14 residues. The CDR3 DNA follows: TGTGCCAGCAGCTTGCAGGGAGTTGAGGATGAGCAGTTCTTC. It codes for CASSLQGVEDEQFF.

V and J are TRBV7-2 and TRBJ1-1; no clear D. V dropped 0 bases and J dropped 0 bases, with 8 bases sitting between them. This CDR3 comprises 15 residues. Germline V gene lookup returns CDR1 SGHTA and CDR2 FQGNSA. CDR3 bases: TGTGCCAGCAGCTTAGCGCCAGTGATGAACACTGAAGCTTTCTTT. Amino acids: CASSLAPVMNTEAFF.

V gene TRBV12-3 or TRBV12-4 combines with J gene TRBJ1-5; D is possibly TRBD1 (5 bases). Trimming stripped 4 bases from V and 4 bases from J, with 14 bases between. The CDR3 totals 15 residues. The CDR3 here is CASSSGGNENQPQHF. Written as DNA, the CDR3 is TGTGCCAGCAGTTCGGGGGGGAACGAAAATCAGCCCCAGCATTTT.

This clonotype showed up just a few times. The V gene is TRBV7-6, the J gene TRBJ2-1; tentative D call: TRBD2 (5 bases). The germline V gene encodes CDR1 SGHVS and CDR2 FNYEAQ. The CDR3 has 14 amino acids. V gave up 4 bases and J gave up 5 bases, with 12 bases separating them. CDR3 region: CASSSSGTNNEQFF. The CDR3 DNA reads as TGTGCCAGCAGCTCCAGCGGAACCAACAATGAGCAGTTCTTC.

The V call is TRBV12-3 or TRBV12-4, the J call TRBJ2-1, with a possible D match to TRBD1 (5 bases). The CDR3 loop spans 13 amino acids. V lost 3 bases to trimming and J lost 9 bases, with 12 bases between them. The CDR3 sequence is CASSLAGPGEQFF. CDR3 DNA: TGTGCCAGCAGTTTGGCAGGGCCGGGTGAGCAGTTCTTC.

V usage is TRBV6-2 or TRBV6-3 and J usage is TRBJ2-7, with 10 bases that match TRBD1. The germline gives CDR1 MNHEY, CDR2 SVGEGT. J lost 2 bases, V lost 2 bases, and 3 bases had no gene match. This CDR3 has 15 residues. The CDR3 DNA reads TGTGCCAGCAGTTACGAAGGGACAGGGGCCTACGAGCAGTACTTC. Its translation is CASSYEGTGAYEQYF.

The chain carries TRBV20-1 and TRBJ2-1; TRBD2 aligns across 11 bases. In germline, CDR1 is DFQATT, CDR2 SNEGSKA (reference sequence). The V gene end was trimmed by 2 bases and the J gene end by 8 bases; junction bases not matched to a gene: 8. This CDR3 is 15 amino acids long. The CDR3 reads CSARQVAGGQDEQFF. The CDR3 nucleotides read TGCAGTGCTAGACAGGTAGCGGGGGGGCAGGATGAGCAGTTCTTC.

The chain links TRBV5-6 to TRBJ2-5; no clear D. The V end lost 0 bases, the J end lost 3 bases, and 9 bases lay between the germline ends. This CDR3 contains 14 residues. Germline-derived CDR1 and CDR2 are SGHDT and YYEEEE. The CDR3 nucleotides read TGTGCCAGCAGCTTGGCGGGCCCCAAAGAGACCCAGTACTTC. Translated, it gives CASSLAGPKETQYF.

There are a few counts of this clonotype. The CDR3 reads CASSTQTGTHTEAFF. CDR3 in DNA: TGCGCCAGCAGCACCCAGACAGGGACCCACACTGAAGCTTTCTTT. The rearrangement uses TRBV5-1 and TRBJ1-1; 7 bases map to TRBD1. CDR1 is SGHRS and CDR2 is YFSETQ in the germline V gene. V dropped 4 bases and J dropped 3; count of bases not matched to a gene: 9. CDR3 length: 15 residues.